This record looks at one T cell receptor beta chain sequence and its context. What it binds is unknown. This record belongs to a study of OX40 agonist ivuxolimab in advanced cancers. Study details: Prior anti-PD-1, anti-PD-L1 or anti-CTLA-4 therapy was allowed; around 40% had some.

Profiling relied on immunoSEQ multiplex PCR, and the TCRdb table lists in-frame clones only, not all of them. This sample has fewer than 40,000 clones, with less than 90% found just once. General observations from the study: Researchers did not establish what antigens the expanded peripheral T cells target.

This TCR was recovered from an adult with an advanced solid tumor such as melanoma, head and neck, liver or kidney cancer. The sample consisted of CD4+ or CD8+ T cells sorted from blood, taken in a trial of the OX40 agonist ivuxolimab.

The CDR3 region is CASSEQGGLDTQYF. The CDR3 DNA follows: TGTGCCAGCAGTGAACAGGGAGGGCTTGATACGCAGTATTTT. J is TRBJ2-3 and V is TRBV2; 7 bases map to TRBD2. The V segment lost 2 bases and the J segment 6 bases; nucleotides outside the gene matches: 5. CDR1 and CDR2 from the germline V gene are SNHLY and FYNNEI. The CDR3 totals 14 residues.